This entry describes one T cell receptor beta chain. What this receptor recognizes is not known. Base qualities were left out, and no much larger clone turns up one base away. The data are from a study of cytomegalovirus exposure and HLA in healthy donors (dated by TCRdb to the late 2010s). As for the study more broadly: An earlier analysis of some 600 of the donors reported roughly 300 Gb of sequence data and roughly 120 million unique TCR beta sequences obtained from some 200 million T cells. An earlier analysis of around 580 of the donors used high-throughput TCR beta sequencing to judge whether each TCR beta V gene segment behaved as functional or pseudogenic. The number of typed donors differed by locus: about 620-630 for A, B, C, DRB1 and DQB1; some 500 for DQA1; 606 for DPA1; and around 450 for DPB1. Donor age, sex, ethnicity and CMV serostatus were compiled together with the repertoire data. Both class I and class II loci were covered by HLA typing, at four-digit resolution. Several DR-DQ haplotypes were handled as single units for association and clustering, since linkage in the cohort was strong. Genome-wide SNP genotypes for about three fifths of the roughly 670 donors were used in a later genetic analysis, which treated that subset as a discovery cohort. Among several hundred genotyped donors of the cohort, an average of roughly 230,000 unique TCR beta nucleotide sequences was sequenced per donor, of which about 19% were non-productive. Roughly 320 gigabases of sequencing data and around 80 million unique TCR sequences made up an early release that covered approximately 650 HLA-typed donors. A later analysis re-analyzed previously published TCR beta repertoires from 660 or so donors and added high-resolution HLA genotyping to study TCR occurrence patterns. The T cell repertoires of 550 to 850 subjects were profiled by immunosequencing and related to cytomegalovirus serostatus. Every repertoire in the discovery cohort had been generated on one and the same sequencing platform. To predict cytomegalovirus infection status, the study combined high-throughput TCR immunosequencing, statistical association of individual TCRs with disease status, and machine learning. The later analysis used no new phenotypic data to find candidate immune exposures, relying instead on TCR beta sequences and their occurrence across donors. The study aimed to test whether cataloging public T cell receptors could reveal signatures of past pathogen exposure. A separate validation cohort of over a hundred different subjects was used in addition to the approximately 670-subject first cohort. The genetic ancestry cluster associated with self-reported Caucasian donors included 70% to 85% of the roughly 410 genotyped donors. The investigation overall reported the following: Some IMGT-functional V segments, including TRBV6-2 and TRBV6-3, could not be distinguished by the 87-base-pair reads and were therefore excluded. A cluster of highly shared sequence variants was judged likely to represent a technical artifact of the sequencing pipeline. In this cohort, only TCR beta chains were sequenced, and detectable features were limited by the absence of alpha or paired-chain data. An earlier analysis of some 560 of the donors showed that most TCR beta V segments appeared in productive rearrangements either about 90% or about 30% of the time, which broadly matched IMGT annotations. HLA typing was unavailable for some donors at each locus, so association tests used only the typed subset. Roughly uniform sequencing depth across donors was assumed in presence/absence analyses, although this assumption may not hold. CMV serostatus was the only immune exposure information available for the cohort. A further reported finding was that TCR beta sequences accurately predicted the HLA-A and HLA-B alleles for most subjects in the first cohort. The study gave a list of 150 to 200 TCR beta chains associated with cytomegalovirus. At a false discovery rate of 0.05, a later analysis linked 15,000 to 20,000 TCR beta sequences to specific HLA alleles. A later analysis found that most CMV-associated TCR beta chains appeared HLA-restricted, with HLA associations seemingly driven largely by CMV exposure. Because counts were too low, some 17 rarely observed V segments, including chromosome 9 orphons, were excluded from the earlier analysis of roughly 580 of the donors. It was suggested by the authors that the approach could potentially be generalized to other disease states and immunological phenotypes. In a later analysis, several top co-occurrence clusters were reported to appear linked to parvovirus B19, influenza, CMV and Epstein-Barr virus. A later genetic analysis reported fewer N-insertions in productive TCRs among donors in an Asian-associated ancestry cluster than the roughly 700-donor mean. Three of the identified cytomegalovirus-associated TCR beta chains were confirmed in vitro to be specific for cytomegalovirus antigens. The classifier was reported to diagnose cytomegalovirus status with high specificity and sensitivity in both the original and validation cohorts. V-gene and J-gene trimming of TCR beta chains was associated with a missense DCLRE1C variant in a later genetic analysis, and the association was replicated in an independent cohort. In a later analysis, HLA-associated TCR beta chains were found to be more clonally expanded and to have lower generation probabilities than equally common non-associated chains. Most TCR sequences were seen in very few donors, while some public TCRs were found in many individuals. Linkage disequilibrium might explain the correlated functional status among segregating V segments, but an unknown experimental factor could not be excluded. When HLA alleles, especially DR and DQ, strongly co-occurred, TCR associations were difficult to assign to individual alleles. In a later analysis, TCR association rates were found to vary across HLA loci, with the most associated TCRs seen for DRB1 alleles and the fewest for HLA-C alleles.

Including cysteine and phenylalanine, the CDR3 has 16 amino acids. Only CDR3 DNA is held: 48 bases, read in frame from base 1. Clipping removes 4 bases from V and 6 bases from J, with 9 as the unmatched junction base count. CDR1 and CDR2 (SEHNR, FQNEAQ) derive from the germline V gene (reference sequence). The cohort was made up of 500 to 800 healthy bone marrow donors. At the time of sampling, all cohort members were nominally healthy, though unrecorded immune exposures were likely present. The donor tested CMV seropositive, placing the donor among the roughly 270 seropositive members of the cohort. A peripheral blood sample was provided by each donor, and peripheral blood mononuclear cells were used for TCR beta sequencing. The Qiagen DNeasy Blood Extraction Kit was used to extract genomic DNA from the blood cell samples. Library creation used the immunoSEQ multiplex PCR assay. For the multiplex PCR, a mixture combining 60 forward primers for TCR Vbeta segments and 13 reverse primers for TCR Jbeta segments was used. The CDR3 region of rearranged TCR beta genes was amplified from genomic DNA by a multiplex PCR assay. The amplified TCR beta libraries were sequenced on the Illumina HiSeq System as 87-base-pair reads. From the authors' description of their analysis: Across the 666 repertoires, a later analysis counted some 81 million unique TCR beta chains, roughly 11 million of which were shared by at least two donors. Raw reads were error-corrected and collapsed into unique sequences by a nearest-neighbor algorithm in which closely related sequences were merged to remove PCR and sequencing errors. CDR3 sequences were aligned to IMGT reference sequences to assign V, D and J gene segments. For a sequence to be retained, a match of at least six nucleotides was required to both a V gene segment and a J gene segment. A rearrangement was called productive if the CDR3 had no stop codons and remained in frame with V and J, and every other rearrangement was called non-productive. CDR3 was defined by IMGT convention, running from the second conserved V-encoded cysteine to the conserved J-encoded phenylalanine. In an earlier analysis of 587 of the donors, sequences lacking an unambiguous match to a single V gene segment were excluded. An earlier analysis of approximately 590 of the donors classified V segments as functional when productive rearrangements were above 56.7% and as segregating when the standard deviation between donors was above 5%. To diagnose cytomegalovirus status from the catalog of TCR beta chain sequences, a statistical classification framework was built. In a later analysis, V and J genes were assigned by comparing TCR nucleotide sequences against IMGT/GENE-DB human TR gene sequences. A later analysis assigned CDR3 sequences and most-parsimonious VDJ recombination scenarios with the TCRdist pipeline. In a later analysis, every TCR beta chain was defined by the combination of its CDR3 amino acid sequence and its V-gene family, and reads without a unique V-gene family were dropped. To address suspected cross-contamination and a sequencing artifact, a later analysis removed a few hundred highly shared, low-generation-probability nucleotide sequences. For each public chain, a later analysis derived a clonal expansion index from normalized ranks of inferred template counts within each repertoire. A later analysis computed generation probabilities with a VDJ recombination model fitted to out-of-frame rearrangements, and checked the results against IGoR. Hypergeometric tests were used in a later analysis to score TCR-TCR, TCR-HLA and TCR-CMV co-occurrence, with a repertoire-size bias correction applied to the TCR pairs. False discovery rates were estimated in a later analysis by permuting HLA or CMV assignments 20 times. In a later analysis, co-occurring TCRs were grouped with DBSCAN, and TCRdist sequence similarity was added when clustering was performed within HLA-allele-positive subsets. Co-occurrence clustering excluded repertoires with fewer than 30,000 or more than 120,000 public chains, plus five with anomalous nucleotide sharing. In its TCRdb copy, this immuneACCESS table keeps in-frame sequences only and misses some clones. Where compared with another copy, unresolved V genes explain less than half of these, and the others have no known cause. Clone size and the V and J calls come from that table; the DNA yielded D and trimming. This sample lists around 170,000 clones; more than 60% were detected once. The top ten constitute roughly 7% of the sample.

Sequenced sample: PBMCs. Recombination connected TRBV7-9 to TRBJ2-3; TRBD2 agrees with 11 junctional bases. This TCR was sampled from a middle-aged woman in good health and CMV-seropositive. The bases are TGTGCCAGCAGCTCTAATAGCGGGGGGGCTCCGGATACGCAGTATTTT. It specifies CASSSNSGGAPDTQYF.